This T cell receptor beta chain was captured by sequencing in a study of blood T cell repertoires in COVID-19. Study-level information: Acute and convalescent COVID-19 specimens originated in the United States, Italy and Spain.

The CDR3 runs to 14 residues. CDR1 and CDR2 (germline): MNHEY, SVGAGI. Unmatched junction bases numbered 4, after V lost 9 bases and J lost 0 bases. Seattle patient enrollment occurred during active infection, with longitudinal follow-up thereafter. Original processing notes: Amplification of reference gene primers provided the estimated nucleated cell counts. Method: immunoSEQ multiplex PCR; TCRdb's copy keeps in-frame clones and lacks some. Clonal size and the V and J genes are those of that table, whereas D and trimming came from the DNA. Here the sample spans more than 350,000 clones, around 90% being singletons.

The rearrangement uses TRBV6-5 and TRBJ2-4; TRBD1 aligns across 8 bases. This TCR was recovered from a woman aged 25-40 years with COVID-19, enrolled during active disease. The sequenced material came from peripheral blood. CDR3 region: CASSRGQAKNIQYF. The CDR3 DNA sequence: TGTGCCAGTTCCAGGGGGCAAGCCAAAAACATTCAGTACTTC.